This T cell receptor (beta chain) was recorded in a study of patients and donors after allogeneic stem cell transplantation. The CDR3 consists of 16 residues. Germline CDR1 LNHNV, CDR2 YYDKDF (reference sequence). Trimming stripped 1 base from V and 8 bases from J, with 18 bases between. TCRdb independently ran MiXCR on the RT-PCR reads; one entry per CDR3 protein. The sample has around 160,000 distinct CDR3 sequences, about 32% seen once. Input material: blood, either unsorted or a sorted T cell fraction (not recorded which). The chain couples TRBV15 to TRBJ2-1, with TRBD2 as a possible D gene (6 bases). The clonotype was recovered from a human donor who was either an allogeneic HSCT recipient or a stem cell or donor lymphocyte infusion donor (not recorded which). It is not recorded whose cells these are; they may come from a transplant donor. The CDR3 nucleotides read TGTGCCACCAGCAGAGTTCCGGGAGAAGGGACGGATGAGCAGTTCTTC. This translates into CATSRVPGEGTDEQFF.